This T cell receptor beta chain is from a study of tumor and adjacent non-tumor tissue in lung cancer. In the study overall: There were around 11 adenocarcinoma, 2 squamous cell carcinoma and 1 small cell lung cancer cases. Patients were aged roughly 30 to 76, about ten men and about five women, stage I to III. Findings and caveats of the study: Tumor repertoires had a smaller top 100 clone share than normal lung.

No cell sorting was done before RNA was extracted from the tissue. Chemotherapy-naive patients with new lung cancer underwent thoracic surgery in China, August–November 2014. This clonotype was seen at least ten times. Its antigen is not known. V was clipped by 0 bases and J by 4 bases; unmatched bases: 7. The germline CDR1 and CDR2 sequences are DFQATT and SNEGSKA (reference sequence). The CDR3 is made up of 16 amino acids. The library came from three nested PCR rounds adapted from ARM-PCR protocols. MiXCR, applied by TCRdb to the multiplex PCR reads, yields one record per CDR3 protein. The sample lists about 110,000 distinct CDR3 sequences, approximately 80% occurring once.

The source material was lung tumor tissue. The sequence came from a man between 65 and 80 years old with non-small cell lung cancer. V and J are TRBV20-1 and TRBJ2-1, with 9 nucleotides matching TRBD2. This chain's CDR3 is CSARDPAGGRYNEQFF. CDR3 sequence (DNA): TGCAGTGCTAGAGATCCCGCGGGAGGGAGATACAATGAGCAGTTCTTC.